The T cell receptor beta chain under discussion was sequenced for a study of cytomegalovirus exposure and HLA in healthy donors. Findings of the study overall: A later analysis reportedly identified an Asian-associated ancestry cluster as carrying fewer N-insertions than the 666-donor mean. HLA restriction was apparent for most CMV-associated TCR beta chains in a later analysis. A later analysis revealed that TCR association rates differed between HLA loci, peaking at DRB1 and bottoming out at HLA-C.

These donors, healthy bone marrow donors, were studied. Remarks on this clone: The antigen is not known.

PCR amplification relied on 60 Vbeta primers (plus 13 Jbeta primers). Libraries were prepared by immunoSEQ multiplex PCR; TCRdb keeps only in-frame clonotypes and omits some of them. The data show some 100,000 clones, with about 74% seen just once and less than 3.5% held by the top ten. The CDR3 runs 16 residues. The V gene end was trimmed by 2 bases and the J gene end by 2 bases; junction bases not matched to a gene: 8. The rearrangement uses TRBV6-7 and TRBJ2-7; 8 bases line up with TRBD1. TRBV6-7 is an ORF, and what it does is uncertain. Sequencing was carried out using PBMCs. The origin of this receptor is a female donor in good health and CMV-seronegative. CDR3 sequence (DNA): TGTGCCAGCAGTTACCCAGGGGGCAGGGGAACCTACGAGCAGTACTTC. The encoded protein is CASSYPGGRGTYEQYF.